The 24 T cell receptor beta chains in this list originate from one sample, sequenced in a study of Graves' ophthalmopathy and Graves' hyperthyroidism. The authors amplified TCR beta CDR3 regions, and they did so from RNA transcripts for repertoire sequencing. Investigators did first-round RT-PCR with HTBI primers, then second-round multiplex PCR. TCRdb processed the multiplex PCR reads anew with MiXCR; each CDR3 protein has one entry. Of roughly 400,000 distinct CDR3 sequences listed, about a sixth were seen once; the top ten hold around 2.4%. The material sequenced was peripheral blood. The receptors shown here come from an adult woman with stable Graves' hyperthyroidism.

The gene calls are TRBV12-3 or TRBV12-4 and TRBJ1-1; D uncertain. V lost 6 bases, J lost 0 bases, and 8 bases lay in between. The CDR3 is made up of 13 amino acids. The CDR3 loop reads CASSHEMNTEAFF. The CDR3 DNA reads as TGTGCCAGCAGCCACGAGATGAACACTGAAGCTTTCTTT.

This clonotype came up many times. This rearrangement joins TRBV27 to TRBJ2-5; a weak D match, TRBD1 (6 bases). Germline values: CDR1 MNHEY, CDR2 SMNVEV (reference sequence). The V end was cut by 5 bases, the J end by 2 bases, with 12 bases between. This CDR3 has 14 amino acids. CDR3 bases: TGTGCCAGCAGTCCTGGACAGCTTCAAGAGACCCAGTACTTC. Translated, it gives CASSPGQLQETQYF.

This clonotype was detected a few times. This chain links TRBV19 with TRBJ2-2; 10 bases fit TRBD1. Germline trimming cut 6 bases from V and 7 bases from J; bases unmatched to any gene: 5. From germline, CDR1 is LNHDA and CDR2 SQIVND (reference sequence). This CDR3 is built from 14 residues. The CDR3 loop reads CASRDRGISGELFF. The DNA of the CDR3 is TGTGCCAGTAGGGACAGGGGGATTAGCGGGGAGCTGTTTTTT.

CDR3 amino acids: CASSFLASGGADGYTF. DNA for the CDR3: TGTGCCAGCAGCTTCCTTGCATCAGGGGGCGCGGATGGCTACACCTTC. The chain uses TRBV5-4 and TRBJ1-2; 8 nucleotides agree with TRBD1. There are 16 residues in the CDR3. V lost 2 bases to trimming and J lost 6 bases; unmatched junction nucleotides: 12. CDR1 is SGHNT and CDR2 is YYREEE in the germline V gene (reference sequence).

This clonotype came up many times. The germline gene is not matched at one end of the junction; a read error may be the cause. This chain connects TRBV28 to TRBJ2-4, with D perhaps matching TRBD2 (6 bases). Germline CDR1 MDHEN, CDR2 SYDVKM. This CDR3 is built from 13 residues. CDR3 nucleotides: TGTGCCAGCAGTTATAAGGGAGGAGACATTAAGTACTTC. Protein sequence: CASSYKGGDIKYF. The variable domain in full, completed from reference TRBV28 and TRBJ2-4, reads DVKVTQSSRYLVKRTGEKVFLECVQDMDHENMFWYRQDPGLGLRLIYFSYDVKMKEKGDIPEGYSVSREKKERFSLILESASTNQTSMYLCASSYKGGDIKYFGAGTRLSVL.

This clonotype was counted between two and nine times. The V call is TRBV18, the J call TRBJ2-7; a weak D match, TRBD2 (5 bases). This CDR3 is built from 14 residues. Trimming took 3 bases from V and 3 from J, leaving 12 bases between them. The germline CDR1 and CDR2 sequences are KGHSH and LQKENI. The chain's CDR3 is CASSPPGEVYEQYF. CDR3 nucleotides: TGTGCCAGCTCACCGCCCGGGGAAGTCTACGAGCAGTACTTC.

The V gene is TRBV24-1, the J gene TRBJ1-2; TRBD1 aligns across 8 bases. The V gene end was trimmed by 2 bases and the J gene end by 4 bases; junction bases not matched to a gene: 2. CDR3 length equals 14 residues. Germline loops: CDR1 KGHDR, CDR2 SFDVKD. CDR3 amino acids: CATSDSGTGYGYTF. The CDR3 nucleotides read TGTGCCACCAGTGATTCCGGGACAGGCTATGGCTACACCTTC.

This clonotype was seen at least ten times. The CDR3, as DNA: TGTGCCACCAGCGACGTTAACTATGGCTACACCTTC. Encoded protein: CATSDVNYGYTF. The rearrangement links TRBV15 to TRBJ1-2; no clear D gene. V was cut by 5 bases and J by 1 base, with 5 bases left in between. Per the germline V gene, CDR1 is LNHNV and CDR2 is YYDKDF (reference sequence). The CDR3 sequence is 12 residues long. Full variable domain (remainder filled in from reference TRBV15 and TRBJ1-2): DAMVIQNPRYQVTQFGKPVTLSCSQTLNHNVMYWYQQKSSQAPKLLFHYYDKDFNNEADTPDNFQSRRPNTSFCFLDIRSPGLGDTAMYLCATSDVNYGYTFGSGTRLTVV.

The V gene is TRBV19, the J gene TRBJ1-5; D is perhaps TRBD1 (5 bases). V was pared by 3 bases and J by 3 bases, with 9 bases between. This CDR3 contains 14 residues. Germline CDR1 is LNHDA and CDR2 is SQIVND (reference sequence). The CDR3 DNA follows: TGTGCCAGTAGTATCCGGGGACCCAATCAGCCCCAGCATTTT. The encoded protein is CASSIRGPNQPQHF.

This clonotype was seen repeatedly, ten times or more. The chain joins TRBV15 to TRBJ1-1; TRBD1 agrees at 7 bases. CDR3 length: 13 amino acids. The junction had 2 bases not matched to a gene; V was cut back by 4 bases and J by 3 bases. The germline V gene encodes CDR1 LNHNV and CDR2 YYDKDF (reference sequence). The CDR3 DNA reads TGTGCCACCAGCACCCAGGGGGACACTGAAGCTTTCTTT. This gives the protein CATSTQGDTEAFF.

Concerning this clonotype itself: This may be a read error, as it is one base from a much larger clone. The chain carries TRBV4-1 and TRBJ2-5; TRBD1 agrees at 7 bases. The CDR3 runs to 15 residues. Germline CDR1 reads MGHRA; CDR2 reads YSYEKL. The DNA for the CDR3 is TGCGCCAGCAGCGAACAGGGGAGTCCAGGGGAGATCCAGTACTTC. Translation: CASSEQGSPGEIQYF.

Many counts were recorded for this clonotype. The gene calls are TRBV6-2 or TRBV6-3 and TRBJ2-7; D possibly uses TRBD1 or TRBD2 (6 bases each). Germline V gene sequence: CDR1 MNHEY, CDR2 SVGEGT. V lost 8 bases to trimming and J lost 2 bases, with 19 bases between them. The CDR3 length is 15 residues. CDR3 region: CASGLAEGGPYEQYF. The CDR3 DNA is TGTGCCAGCGGGTTAGCGGAAGGGGGACCCTACGAGCAGTACTTC.

This sequence joins TRBV20-1 and TRBJ1-1; D gene ambiguous. The CDR3 totals 14 residues. The germline V gene has CDR1 DFQATT and CDR2 SNEGSKA (reference sequence). V was pared by 2 bases and J by 1 base, with 11 bases between. CDR3 nucleotides: TGCAGTGCTAGATACACCCCAGGGAACACTGAAGCTTTCTTT. Protein product: CSARYTPGNTEAFF.

In its sample, this clonotype was seen a few times. The rearrangement joins TRBV20-1 to TRBJ2-2; D unresolved. Germline CDR1 and CDR2: DFQATT and SNEGSKA (reference sequence). The CDR3 runs to 13 residues. The germline V and J ends were trimmed by 1 base and 2 bases, with 5 bases remaining between them. CDR3 in DNA: TGCAGTGCTAGAGGCACTAACACCGGGGAGCTGTTTTTT. Its translation: CSARGTNTGELFF.

This clonotype was counted at least ten times. The V call is TRBV20-1, the J call TRBJ2-5, with 7 positions matching TRBD2. Germline V gives CDR1 DFQATT, CDR2 SNEGSKA (reference sequence). Trimming at V came to 3 bases and at J to 3 bases, leaving 7 bases not matched to a gene. The CDR3 consists of 14 residues. The CDR3 region has the DNA TGCAGTGCTAGCCGGGACGGACTAGAAGAGACCCAGTACTTC. Its translation: CSASRDGLEETQYF.

This clonotype occurred many times. The chain uses TRBV20-1 and TRBJ2-7; 8 positions match TRBD1. CDR1 is DFQATT and CDR2 is SNEGSKA in the germline V gene (reference sequence). This CDR3 is built from 14 residues. V shed 6 bases, J shed 3 bases, and the junction held 10 bases outside the gene matches. DNA of the CDR3: TGCAGTGCCCAAGGGACAGGTTCCCTCTACGAGCAGTACTTC. Its translation is CSAQGTGSLYEQYF.

This clonotype appeared many times. The chain couples TRBV6-5 to TRBJ2-5; 8 positions agree with TRBD2. Germline lookup yields CDR1 MNHEY and CDR2 SVGAGI. Trimming took 5 bases from V and 3 from J; bases not matched to a gene: 5. The CDR3 consists of 14 residues. The CDR3 region has the DNA TGTGCCAGCAGTAGGGGTAGCGGGAAAGAGACCCAGTACTTC. As protein: CASSRGSGKETQYF.

This clonotype is categorized as medium-sized. J is TRBJ2-7 and V is TRBV6-2 or TRBV6-3, with D tentatively TRBD2 (6 bases). This CDR3 has 14 residues. Germline V CDR1 and CDR2: MNHEY, SVGEGT. V lost 5 bases to trimming and J lost 2 bases, with 13 bases between them. In nucleotides, the CDR3 is TGTGCCAGCAGTGCCGGGACTCCAACCTACGAGCAGTACTTC. Amino acids: CASSAGTPTYEQYF.

This clonotype was recorded many times. V is TRBV2 and J is TRBJ2-5; D perhaps matches TRBD2 (6 bases). This CDR3 is built from 15 residues. The V end was cut by 4 bases, the J end by 0 bases, with 12 bases between. Germline CDR1 SNHLY, CDR2 FYNNEI. CDR3 DNA: TGTGCCAGCAGTGTGGGGGGATGGTACCAAGAGACCCAGTACTTC. The encoded protein is CASSVGGWYQETQYF.

This clonotype was recorded many times. The chain couples TRBV2 to TRBJ2-2; D may be TRBD1 (6 bases). Germline CDR1 and CDR2: SNHLY and FYNNEI. The CDR3 runs 12 residues. Trimming took off 4 bases at V and 6 bases at J, with 6 bases between the two ends. The CDR3 nucleotides read TGTGCCAGCAGTGGACAGGCCGGGGAGCTGTTTTTT. Its protein is CASSGQAGELFF.

In this sample, this clonotype turned up many times. This sequence joins TRBV7-9 and TRBJ1-1; a possible D gene is TRBD1 (5 bases). CDR3 size: 14 residues. The V and J ends lost 5 bases and 2 bases respectively, with 12 bases between them. Germline CDR1 SEHNR, CDR2 FQNEAQ (reference sequence). The CDR3: CASSPPGGNTEAFF. CDR3 bases: TGTGCCAGCAGCCCCCCTGGGGGTAACACTGAAGCTTTCTTT. The complete variable domain, with remaining parts taken from reference TRBV7-9 and TRBJ1-1, reads DTGVSQNPRHKITKRGQNVTFRCDPISEHNRLYWYRQTLGQGPEFLTYFQNEAQLEKSRLLSDRFSAERPKGSFSTLEIQRTEQGDSAMYLCASSPPGGNTEAFFGQGTRLTVV.

The V gene is TRBV20-1, the J gene TRBJ2-2; 7 bases line up with TRBD2. Germline values: CDR1 DFQATT, CDR2 SNEGSKA (reference sequence). The CDR3 runs to 14 residues. Unmatched junction bases numbered 5, after V lost 5 bases and J lost 2 bases. The DNA of the CDR3 is TGCAGTGCTTATCGGGACTATAACACCGGGGAGCTGTTTTTT. This gives the protein CSAYRDYNTGELFF.

The V and J genes are TRBV2 and TRBJ1-5, with a tentative D call TRBD1 (5 bases). Germline CDR1 and CDR2: SNHLY and FYNNEI. Trimming shortened V by 4 bases and J by 6 bases, and 13 bases separated the two germline ends. There are 14 residues in the CDR3. CDR3 in amino acids: CASSVAGGGQPQHF. Here the CDR3 DNA reads TGTGCCAGCAGTGTTGCGGGGGGGGGTCAGCCCCAGCATTTT.

This clonotype has ten or more counts. CDR3 residues: CASSYVLAGVGTGELFF. In DNA form, the CDR3 reads TGTGCCAGCAGTTACGTACTAGCGGGAGTTGGGACCGGGGAGCTGTTTTTT. The J gene is TRBJ2-2, the V gene TRBV6-5, with 11 bases lining up with TRBD2. Looked up from germline, CDR1 is MNHEY and CDR2 is SVGAGI. V was pared by 2 bases and J by 5 bases, with 7 bases of the junction left unmatched. The CDR3 has 17 residues.